A single sample gave rise to the 20 T cell receptor beta chains below, sequenced in a study of blood T cell repertoires in COVID-19. Sequencing used immunoSEQ multiplex PCR; TCRdb keeps in-frame clones, though not all of them. This sample has fewer than 250,000 clones, with roughly 79% found just once. The specimen sequenced was peripheral blood. These receptors originate from a woman aged 80 or over with acute or convalescent COVID-19.

The J gene is TRBJ1-1, the V gene TRBV5-6; tentatively, D is TRBD1 (6 bases). This CDR3 has 13 amino acids. Trimming left V 4 bases short and J 6 bases short, with 13 bases between. Germline values: CDR1 SGHDT, CDR2 YYEEEE. CDR3 protein: CASSGTGRSEAFF. The CDR3 DNA sequence: TGTGCCAGCAGCGGAACAGGGAGATCTGAAGCTTTCTTT.

V and J are TRBV7-2 and TRBJ1-4, with TRBD1 matching 10 bases. Germline V gives CDR1 SGHTA, CDR2 FQGNSA. With 1 base clipped from V and 2 bases from J, the junction kept 7 bases outside the gene matches. This CDR3 has 18 residues. The DNA of the CDR3 is TGTGCCAGCAGCTTAGGCCCGACAGGGGGCGAGACTAATGAAAAACTGTTTTTT. Translation gives CASSLGPTGGETNEKLFF.

V and J are TRBV5-1 and TRBJ1-1, with D tentatively TRBD1 (6 bases). Germline CDR1 and CDR2: SGHRS and YFSETQ. Trimming took 7 bases from V and 3 from J, leaving 13 bases between them. The CDR3 has 13 amino acids. Here the CDR3 DNA reads TGCGCCAGCGGCCCTGGACAGTACACTGAAGCTTTCTTT. It codes for CASGPGQYTEAFF.

The chain carries TRBV4-3 and TRBJ1-4; TRBD1 is a possible D gene (5 bases). The V end was cut by 4 bases, the J end by 0 bases, with 9 bases between. The CDR3 is made up of 15 amino acids. Germline lookup yields CDR1 LGHNA and CDR2 YSLEER. In DNA, the CDR3 is TGCGCCAGCAGCCCCCAGGGTTCAACTAATGAAAAACTGTTTTTT. This gives the protein CASSPQGSTNEKLFF.

The sample holds a few counts of this clone. This chain connects TRBV7-8 to TRBJ1-5; TRBD1 aligns across 10 bases. V lost 5 bases, J lost 4 bases, and 5 bases stayed unmatched. The CDR3 extends over 15 amino acids. From germline, CDR1 is SGHVS and CDR2 FQNEAQ. The CDR3 here is CASSTWDRGNQPQHF. In nucleotides, the CDR3 is TGTGCCAGCAGCACGTGGGACAGGGGTAATCAGCCCCAGCATTTT.

The rearrangement joins TRBV3-1 (or the pseudogene TRBV3-2) to TRBJ2-5; 7 nucleotides agree with TRBD1. Trimming cost V 1 base and J 1 base; bases outside gene matches: 6. The length of the CDR3 is 16 residues. Germline assignment: CDR1 LGHDT and CDR2 YNNKEL (reference sequence). The CDR3 coding sequence is TGTGCCAGCAGCCAAGTCTCGAGGGGGCCCCAAGAGACCCAGTACTTC. This encodes CASSQVSRGPQETQYF.

This clone has more than one count but fewer than ten. The chain links TRBV19 to TRBJ2-1; TRBD2 might be the D (6 bases). The CDR3 runs 16 residues. Trimming pared 1 base from V and 0 bases from J, leaving 10 bases between. The germline V gene encodes CDR1 LNHDA and CDR2 SQIVND (reference sequence). The DNA of the CDR3 is TGTGCCAGTAGTATAGTGGGGGGATACTCCTACAATGAGCAGTTCTTC. Protein sequence: CASSIVGGYSYNEQFF.

The V gene is TRBV7-2, the J gene TRBJ1-4, with D possibly TRBD1 on 5 matching bases. Germline CDR1 is SGHTA and CDR2 is FQGNSA. V was trimmed by 2 bases and J by 8 bases, leaving 12 bases between them. The CDR3 is made up of 14 amino acids. In nucleotides, the CDR3 is TGTGCCAGCAGCTTATCCGCAGGGAGGGAAAAACTGTTTTTT. Translated, it gives CASSLSAGREKLFF.

This sequence joins TRBV6-5 and TRBJ1-3; the D is unclear. Germline CDR1 reads MNHEY; CDR2 reads SVGAGI. This CDR3 spans 12 amino acids. CDR3: CGEEGNGNTIYF. The DNA of the CDR3 is TGTGGGGAGGAGGGAAATGGAAACACCATATATTTT.

The chain couples TRBV7-2 to TRBJ2-3; tentative D call: TRBD2 (5 bases). The ends were cut back, 4 bases at V and 6 bases at J, with 11 bases in the middle. The germline gives CDR1 SGHTA, CDR2 FQGNSA. CDR3 length: 13 amino acids. CDR3 DNA sequence: TGTGCCAGCAGCTCCCCTAGCAGTGATACGCAGTATTTT. This translates into CASSSPSSDTQYF. Drawing the rest from reference TRBV7-2 and TRBJ2-3, the complete variable domain is GAGVSQSPSNKVTEKGKDVELRCDPISGHTALYWYRQSLGQGLEFLIYFQGNSAPDKSGLPSDRFSAERTGGSVSTLTIQRTQQEDSAVYLCASSSPSSDTQYFGPGTRLTVL.

This clone appeared a single time. This chain uses TRBV3-1 (or the pseudogene TRBV3-2) with TRBJ1-3, with TRBD1 identical over 9 bases. This CDR3 spans 17 amino acids. Germline CDR1 is LGHDT and CDR2 is YNNKEL (reference sequence). V lost 4 bases and J lost 4; bases outside the gene matches: 11. Here the CDR3 DNA reads TGTGCCAGCAGCCTAGCGCGGGACAGGGTTTACGGAAACACCATATATTTT. Its translation: CASSLARDRVYGNTIYF.

V is TRBV24-1 and J is TRBJ1-2, with D maybe TRBD1 (5 bases). This CDR3 has 16 residues. From germline, CDR1 is KGHDR and CDR2 SFDVKD. V was pared by 4 bases and J by 3 bases, with 17 bases between. The CDR3 nucleotides read TGTGCCACCAGTGACCCCTCCCTAGGGGCGGACTATGGCTACACCTTC. Translation gives CATSDPSLGADYGYTF.

This clone occurred a few times. This chain connects TRBV2 to TRBJ1-1; a weak D match, TRBD1 (6 bases). Germline assignment: CDR1 SNHLY and CDR2 FYNNEI. The V and J ends lost 6 bases and 5 bases respectively, with 19 bases between them. The CDR3 totals 15 residues. CDR3 DNA sequence: TGTGCCAGCAGCGTGAGTGGGGGCGGGGGAACTGAAGCTTTCTTT. This translates into CASSVSGGGGTEAFF.

The chain is built from TRBV6-2 or TRBV6-3 and TRBJ2-2, with 10 bases aligning to TRBD2. This CDR3 has 19 amino acids. CDR1 is MNHEY and CDR2 is SVGEGT in the germline V gene. The V segment lost 2 bases and the J segment 5 bases; nucleotides outside the gene matches: 14. CDR3 in DNA: TGTGCCAGCAGTTACACTAGCGGGATTCTGAAGGGAGGAACCGGGGAGCTGTTTTTT. Translating it yields CASSYTSGILKGGTGELFF.

This rearrangement joins TRBV27 to TRBJ1-5; 7 bases are shared with TRBD1. The CDR3 covers 17 residues. Germline assignment: CDR1 MNHEY and CDR2 SMNVEV (reference sequence). V gave up 5 bases and J gave up 0 bases; unmatched junction bases: 10. The CDR3 protein is CASSPGTALYSNQPQHF. As DNA, the CDR3 is TGTGCCAGCAGTCCAGGGACAGCCCTTTATAGCAATCAGCCCCAGCATTTT.

The CDR3 DNA reads TGTGCCAGCAGCCGGGACAGGGGGCCGGATGAGCAGTTCTTC. Its protein is CASSRDRGPDEQFF. The chain has TRBV7-9 and TRBJ2-1, with TRBD1 matching 12 bases. Germline CDR1 reads SEHNR; CDR2 reads FQNEAQ (reference sequence). J was trimmed by 8 bases and V by 5 bases; bases with no gene match: 4. The CDR3 runs to 14 residues.

The chain uses TRBV11-2 and TRBJ1-1; the D gene is possibly TRBD1 (6 bases). V lost 5 bases to trimming and J lost 8 bases, with 18 bases between them. The germline V gene has CDR1 SGHAT and CDR2 FQNNGV. The CDR3 covers 14 residues. CDR3 sequence: CASSPRAVGTEAFF. The CDR3 DNA is TGTGCCAGCAGCCCCCGTGCGGTCGGGACAGAAGCTTTCTTT.

A few counts support this clone. The chain employs TRBV19 and TRBJ2-2; D might be TRBD1 (5 bases). Per the germline V gene, CDR1 is LNHDA and CDR2 is SQIVND (reference sequence). V was pared by 8 bases and J by 1 base, with 11 bases between. This CDR3 has 14 residues. The CDR3 is CASHRQGNTGELFF. The CDR3 region has the DNA TGTGCCAGTCACCGGCAGGGGAACACCGGGGAGCTGTTTTTT.

This chain connects TRBV18 to TRBJ2-7; tentative D call: TRBD2 (5 bases). Germline loops: CDR1 KGHSH, CDR2 LQKENI. The V end was cut by 0 bases, the J end by 3 bases, with 15 bases between. This CDR3 region has 16 residues. As DNA, the CDR3 is TGTGCCAGCTCACCACCGGAAAGAGGGAGTAACTACGAGCAGTACTTC. This encodes CASSPPERGSNYEQYF. The whole variable domain, remainder taken from reference TRBV18 and TRBJ2-7, is NAGVMQNPRHLVRRRGQEARLRCSPMKGHSHVYWYRQLPEEGLKFMVYLQKENIIDESGMPKERFSAEFPKEGPSILRIQQVVRGDSAAYFCASSPPERGSNYEQYFGPGTRLTVT.

This clone appeared a few times. V gene TRBV6-5 combines with J gene TRBJ2-7; 9 bases fit TRBD1. Germline-derived CDR1 and CDR2 are MNHEY and SVGAGI. This CDR3 region has 14 residues. The junction had 6 bases not matched to a gene; V was cut back by 7 bases and J by 2 bases. The CDR3 coding sequence is TGTGCCAGCAAGGCCCGACAGGGGGCCTACGAGCAGTACTTC. It yields the protein CASKARQGAYEQYF.